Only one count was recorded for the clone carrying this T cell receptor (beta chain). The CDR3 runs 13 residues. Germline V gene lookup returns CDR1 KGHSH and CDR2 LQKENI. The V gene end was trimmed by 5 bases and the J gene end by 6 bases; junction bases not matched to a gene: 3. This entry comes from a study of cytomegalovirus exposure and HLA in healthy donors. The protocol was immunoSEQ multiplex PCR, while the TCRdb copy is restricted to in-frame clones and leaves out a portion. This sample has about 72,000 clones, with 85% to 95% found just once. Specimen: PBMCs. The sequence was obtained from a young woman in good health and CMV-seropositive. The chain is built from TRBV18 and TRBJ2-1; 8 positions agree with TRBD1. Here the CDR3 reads CASSADRVNEQFF. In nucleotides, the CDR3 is TGTGCCAGCTCAGCGGACAGGGTCAATGAGCAGTTCTTC.